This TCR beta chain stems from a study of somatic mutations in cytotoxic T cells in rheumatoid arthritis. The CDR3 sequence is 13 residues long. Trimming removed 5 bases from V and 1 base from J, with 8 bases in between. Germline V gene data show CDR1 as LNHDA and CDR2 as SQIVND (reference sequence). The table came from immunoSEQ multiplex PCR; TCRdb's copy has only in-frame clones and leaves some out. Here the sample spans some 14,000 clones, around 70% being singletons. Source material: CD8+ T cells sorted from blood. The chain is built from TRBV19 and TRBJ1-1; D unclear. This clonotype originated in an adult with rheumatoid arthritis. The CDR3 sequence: CASSGHRNTEAFF. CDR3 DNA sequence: TGTGCCAGTAGTGGGCACCGGAACACTGAAGCTTTCTTT.